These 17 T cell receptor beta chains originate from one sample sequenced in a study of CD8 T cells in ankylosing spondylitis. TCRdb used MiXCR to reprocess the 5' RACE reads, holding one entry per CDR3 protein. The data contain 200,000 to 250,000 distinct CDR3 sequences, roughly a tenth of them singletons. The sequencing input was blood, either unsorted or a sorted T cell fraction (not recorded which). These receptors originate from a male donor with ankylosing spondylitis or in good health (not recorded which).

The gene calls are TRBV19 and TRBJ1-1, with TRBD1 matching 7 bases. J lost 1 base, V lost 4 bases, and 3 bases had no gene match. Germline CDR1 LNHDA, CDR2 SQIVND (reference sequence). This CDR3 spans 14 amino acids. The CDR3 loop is CASSTQGRNTEAFF. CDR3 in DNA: TGTGCCAGTAGTACACAGGGGCGGAACACTGAAGCTTTCTTT.

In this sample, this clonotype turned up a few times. This CDR3 reads CASSLVTNEQYF. For the CDR3, the DNA is TGTGCCAGCAGCTTAGTCACGAATGAGCAGTACTTC. The chain joins TRBV7-6 to TRBJ2-7; no reliable D call. The germline gives CDR1 SGHVS, CDR2 FNYEAQ. Trimming shortened V by 1 base and J by 7 bases, and 8 bases separated the two germline ends. The CDR3 is made up of 12 amino acids.

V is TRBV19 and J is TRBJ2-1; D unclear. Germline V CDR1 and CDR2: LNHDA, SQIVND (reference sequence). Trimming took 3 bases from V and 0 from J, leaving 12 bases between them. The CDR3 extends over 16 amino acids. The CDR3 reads CASSIINPGSYNEQFF. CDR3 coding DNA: TGTGCCAGTAGTATTATAAACCCCGGCTCCTACAATGAGCAGTTCTTC.

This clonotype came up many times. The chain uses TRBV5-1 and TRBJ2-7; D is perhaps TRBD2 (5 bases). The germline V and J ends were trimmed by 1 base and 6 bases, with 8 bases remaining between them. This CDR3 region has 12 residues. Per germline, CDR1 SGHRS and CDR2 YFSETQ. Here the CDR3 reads CASSLSAGEQYF. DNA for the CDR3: TGCGCCAGCAGCTTGTCCGCGGGCGAGCAGTACTTC.

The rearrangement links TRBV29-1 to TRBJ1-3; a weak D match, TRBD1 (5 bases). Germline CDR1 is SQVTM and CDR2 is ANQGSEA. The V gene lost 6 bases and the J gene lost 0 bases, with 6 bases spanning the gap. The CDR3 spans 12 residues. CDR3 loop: CSVQGSGNTIYF. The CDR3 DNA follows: TGCAGCGTGCAGGGCTCTGGAAACACCATATATTTT.

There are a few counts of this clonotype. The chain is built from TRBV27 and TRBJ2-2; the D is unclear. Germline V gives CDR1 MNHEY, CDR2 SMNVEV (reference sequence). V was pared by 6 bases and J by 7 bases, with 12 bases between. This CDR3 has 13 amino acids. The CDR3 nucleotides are TGTGCCAGCAGCCGGGTGAGATTCGGGGAGCTGTTTTTT. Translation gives CASSRVRFGELFF.

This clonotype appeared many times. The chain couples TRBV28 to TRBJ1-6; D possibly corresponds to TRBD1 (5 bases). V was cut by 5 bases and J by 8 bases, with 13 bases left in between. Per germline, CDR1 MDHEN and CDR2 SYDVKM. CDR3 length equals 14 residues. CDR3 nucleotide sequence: TGTGCCAGCAGTCCCCACCTCAGGGATTCACCCCTCCACTTT. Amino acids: CASSPHLRDSPLHF.

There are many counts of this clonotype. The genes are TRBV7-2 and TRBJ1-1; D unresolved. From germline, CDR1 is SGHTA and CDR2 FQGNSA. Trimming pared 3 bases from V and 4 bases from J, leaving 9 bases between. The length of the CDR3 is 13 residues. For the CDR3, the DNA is TGTGCCAGCAGCTTTACACGATCCACTGAAGCTTTCTTT. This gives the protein CASSFTRSTEAFF. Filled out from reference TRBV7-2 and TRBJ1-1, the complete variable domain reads GAGVSQSPSNKVTEKGKDVELRCDPISGHTALYWYRQSLGQGLEFLIYFQGNSAPDKSGLPSDRFSAERTGGSVSTLTIQRTQQEDSAVYLCASSFTRSTEAFFGQGTRLTVV.

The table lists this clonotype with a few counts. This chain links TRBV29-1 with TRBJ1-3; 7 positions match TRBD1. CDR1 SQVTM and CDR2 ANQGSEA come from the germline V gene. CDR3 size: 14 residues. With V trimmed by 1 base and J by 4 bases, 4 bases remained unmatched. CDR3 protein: CSVEGGGVGNTIYF. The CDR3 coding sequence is TGCAGCGTTGAAGGAGGGGGCGTAGGAAACACCATATATTTT.

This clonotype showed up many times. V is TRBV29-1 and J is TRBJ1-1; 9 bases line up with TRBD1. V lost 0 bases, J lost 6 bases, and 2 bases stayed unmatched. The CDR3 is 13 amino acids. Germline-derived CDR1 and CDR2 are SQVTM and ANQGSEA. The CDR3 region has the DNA TGCAGCGTTGAAGAGGACAGGGGCGCTGAAGCTTTCTTT. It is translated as CSVEEDRGAEAFF.

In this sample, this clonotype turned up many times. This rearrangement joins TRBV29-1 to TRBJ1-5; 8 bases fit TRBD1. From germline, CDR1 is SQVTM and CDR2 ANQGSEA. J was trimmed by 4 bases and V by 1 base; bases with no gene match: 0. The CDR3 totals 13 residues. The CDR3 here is CSVEGQGNQPQHF. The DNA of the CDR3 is TGCAGCGTTGAAGGACAGGGGAATCAGCCCCAGCATTTT.

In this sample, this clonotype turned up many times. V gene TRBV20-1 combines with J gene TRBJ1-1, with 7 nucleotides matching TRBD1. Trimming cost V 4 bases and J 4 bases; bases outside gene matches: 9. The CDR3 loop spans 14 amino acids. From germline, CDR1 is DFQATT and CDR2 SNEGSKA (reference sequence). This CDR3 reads CSANTGDRVTEAFF. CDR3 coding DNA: TGCAGTGCTAACACCGGAGACAGGGTCACTGAAGCTTTCTTT.

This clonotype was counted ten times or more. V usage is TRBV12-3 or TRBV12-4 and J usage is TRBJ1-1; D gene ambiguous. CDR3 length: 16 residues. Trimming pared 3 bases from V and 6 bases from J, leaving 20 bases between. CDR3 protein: CASSLFRNLDIPEAFF. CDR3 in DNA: TGTGCCAGCAGTTTGTTCCGGAACCTCGACATTCCTGAAGCTTTCTTT.

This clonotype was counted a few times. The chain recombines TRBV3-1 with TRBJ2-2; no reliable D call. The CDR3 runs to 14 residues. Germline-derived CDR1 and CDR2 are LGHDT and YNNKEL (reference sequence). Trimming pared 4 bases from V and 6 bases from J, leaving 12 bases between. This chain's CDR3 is CASSPLHRAGELFF. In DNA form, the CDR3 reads TGTGCCAGCAGCCCCCTCCATCGAGCCGGGGAGCTGTTTTTT.

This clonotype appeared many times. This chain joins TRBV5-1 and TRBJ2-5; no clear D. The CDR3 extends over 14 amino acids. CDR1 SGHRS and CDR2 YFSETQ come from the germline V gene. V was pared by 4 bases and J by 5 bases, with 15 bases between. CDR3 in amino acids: CASSTVRSAETQYF. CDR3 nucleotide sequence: TGCGCCAGCAGCACCGTTAGAAGTGCGGAGACCCAGTACTTC.

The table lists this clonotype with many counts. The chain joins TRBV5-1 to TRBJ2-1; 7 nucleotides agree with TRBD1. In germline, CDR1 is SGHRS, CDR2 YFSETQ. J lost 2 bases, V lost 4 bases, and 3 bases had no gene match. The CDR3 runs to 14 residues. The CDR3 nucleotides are TGCGCCAGCAGCCCGGGACAGACCTACAATGAGCAGTTCTTC. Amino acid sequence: CASSPGQTYNEQFF.

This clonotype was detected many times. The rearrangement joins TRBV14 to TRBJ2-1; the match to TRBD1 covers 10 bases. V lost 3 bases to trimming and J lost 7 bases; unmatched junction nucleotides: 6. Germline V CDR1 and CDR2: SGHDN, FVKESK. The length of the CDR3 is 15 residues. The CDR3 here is CASSHRQGARNEQFF. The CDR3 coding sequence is TGTGCCAGCAGCCATCGACAGGGGGCGAGGAATGAGCAGTTCTTC.